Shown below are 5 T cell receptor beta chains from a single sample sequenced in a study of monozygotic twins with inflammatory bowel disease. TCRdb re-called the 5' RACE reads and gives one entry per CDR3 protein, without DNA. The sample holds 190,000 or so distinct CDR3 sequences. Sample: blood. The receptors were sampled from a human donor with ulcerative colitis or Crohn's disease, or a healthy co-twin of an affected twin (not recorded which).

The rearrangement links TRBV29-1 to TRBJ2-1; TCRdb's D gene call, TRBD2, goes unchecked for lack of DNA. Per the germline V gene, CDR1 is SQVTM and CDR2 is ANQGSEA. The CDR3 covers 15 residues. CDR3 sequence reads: CSVPAGLINYNEQFF.

This chain's CDR3 is CASSSPAPRGEQETQYF. This rearrangement joins TRBV6-2 or TRBV6-3 to TRBJ2-5; TCRdb names TRBD2, which stays unverified in the absence of DNA. Germline-derived CDR1 and CDR2 are MNHEY and SVGEGT. This CDR3 region has 17 residues.

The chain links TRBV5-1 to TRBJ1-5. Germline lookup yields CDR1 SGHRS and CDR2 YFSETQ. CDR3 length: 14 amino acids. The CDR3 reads CASSSDSSNQPQHF.

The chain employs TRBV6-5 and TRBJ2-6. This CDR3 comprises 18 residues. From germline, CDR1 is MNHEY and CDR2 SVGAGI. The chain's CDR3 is CASSYSSGDRSGANVLTF.

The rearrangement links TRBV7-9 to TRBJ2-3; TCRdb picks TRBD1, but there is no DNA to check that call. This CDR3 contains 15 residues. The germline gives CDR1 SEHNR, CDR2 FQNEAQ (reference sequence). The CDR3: CASSSEGRSTDTQYF. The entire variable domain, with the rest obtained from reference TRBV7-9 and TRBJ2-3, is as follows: DTGVSQNPRHKITKRGQNVTFRCDPISEHNRLYWYRQTLGQGPEFLTYFQNEAQLEKSRLLSDRFSAERPKGSFSTLEIQRTEQGDSAMYLCASSSEGRSTDTQYFGPGTRLTVL.